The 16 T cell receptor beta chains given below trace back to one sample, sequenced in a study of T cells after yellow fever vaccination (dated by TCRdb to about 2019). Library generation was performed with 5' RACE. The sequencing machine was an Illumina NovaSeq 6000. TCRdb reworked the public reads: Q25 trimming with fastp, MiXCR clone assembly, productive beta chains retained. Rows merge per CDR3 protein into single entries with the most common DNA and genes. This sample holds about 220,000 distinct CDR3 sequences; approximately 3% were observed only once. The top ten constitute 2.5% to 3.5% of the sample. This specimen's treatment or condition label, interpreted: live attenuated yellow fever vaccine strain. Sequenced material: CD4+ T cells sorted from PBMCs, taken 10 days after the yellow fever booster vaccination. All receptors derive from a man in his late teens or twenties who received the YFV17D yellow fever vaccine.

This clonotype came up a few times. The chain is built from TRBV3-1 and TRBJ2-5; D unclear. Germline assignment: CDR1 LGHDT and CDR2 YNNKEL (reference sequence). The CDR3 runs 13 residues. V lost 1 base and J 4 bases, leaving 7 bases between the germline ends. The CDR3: CASSQGLVETQYF. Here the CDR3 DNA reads TGTGCCAGCAGCCAAGGGCTAGTAGAGACCCAGTACTTC.

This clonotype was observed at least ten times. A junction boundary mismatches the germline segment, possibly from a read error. CDR3 nucleotides: TGTGCTAGCAGCTTAGCGTATCTCACCGGGGAGCTGTTTTTT. Translation gives CASSLAYLTGELFF. The chain joins TRBV7-7 to TRBJ2-2; D is possibly TRBD2 (5 bases). Germline V gene lookup returns CDR1 SSHAT and CDR2 FNYEAQ (reference sequence). This CDR3 has 14 residues.

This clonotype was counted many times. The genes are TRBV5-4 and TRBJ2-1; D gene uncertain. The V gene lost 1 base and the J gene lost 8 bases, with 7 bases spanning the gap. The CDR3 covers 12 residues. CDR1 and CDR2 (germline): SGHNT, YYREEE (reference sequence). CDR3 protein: CASSLIADEQFF. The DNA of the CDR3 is TGTGCCAGCAGCTTGATTGCAGATGAGCAGTTCTTC.

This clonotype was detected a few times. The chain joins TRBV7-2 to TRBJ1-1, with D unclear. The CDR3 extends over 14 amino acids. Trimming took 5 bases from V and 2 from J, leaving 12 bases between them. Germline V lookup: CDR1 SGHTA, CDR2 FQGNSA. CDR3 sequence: CASSPQVTNTEAFF. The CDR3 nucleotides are TGTGCCAGCAGCCCCCAGGTGACTAACACTGAAGCTTTCTTT.

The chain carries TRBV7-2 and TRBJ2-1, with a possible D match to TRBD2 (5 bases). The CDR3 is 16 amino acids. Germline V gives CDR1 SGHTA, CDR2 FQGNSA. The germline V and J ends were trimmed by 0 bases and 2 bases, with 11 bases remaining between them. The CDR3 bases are TGTGCCAGCAGCTTAGCGGCAGGAGGTACCTACAATGAGCAGTTCTTC. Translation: CASSLAAGGTYNEQFF.

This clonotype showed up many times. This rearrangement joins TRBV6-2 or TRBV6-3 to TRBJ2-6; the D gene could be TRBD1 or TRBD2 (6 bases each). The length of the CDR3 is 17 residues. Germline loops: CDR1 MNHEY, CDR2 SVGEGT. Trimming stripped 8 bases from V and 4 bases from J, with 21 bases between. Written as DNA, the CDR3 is TGTGCCAGCTCCAGAATGCCGGGGGCGAGAGGGGCCAACGTCCTGACTTTC. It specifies CASSRMPGARGANVLTF.

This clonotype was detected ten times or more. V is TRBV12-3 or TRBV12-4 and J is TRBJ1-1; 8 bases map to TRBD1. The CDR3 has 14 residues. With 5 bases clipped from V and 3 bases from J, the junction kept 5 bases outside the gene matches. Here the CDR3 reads CASSTDRADTEAFF. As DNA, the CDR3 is TGTGCCAGCAGTACGGACAGGGCCGACACTGAAGCTTTCTTT.

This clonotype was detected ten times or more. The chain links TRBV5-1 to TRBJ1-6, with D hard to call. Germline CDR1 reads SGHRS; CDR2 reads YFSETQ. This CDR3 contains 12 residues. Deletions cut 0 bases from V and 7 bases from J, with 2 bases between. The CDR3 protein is CASSLENSPLHF. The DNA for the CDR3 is TGCGCCAGCAGCTTGGAGAATTCACCCCTCCACTTT.

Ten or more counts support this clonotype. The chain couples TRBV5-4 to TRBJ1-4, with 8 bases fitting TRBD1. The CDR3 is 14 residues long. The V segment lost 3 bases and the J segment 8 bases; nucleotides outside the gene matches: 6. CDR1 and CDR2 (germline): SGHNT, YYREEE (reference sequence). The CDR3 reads CASSSTGGGEKLFF. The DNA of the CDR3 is TGTGCCAGCAGCTCCACAGGGGGAGGGGAAAAACTGTTTTTT.

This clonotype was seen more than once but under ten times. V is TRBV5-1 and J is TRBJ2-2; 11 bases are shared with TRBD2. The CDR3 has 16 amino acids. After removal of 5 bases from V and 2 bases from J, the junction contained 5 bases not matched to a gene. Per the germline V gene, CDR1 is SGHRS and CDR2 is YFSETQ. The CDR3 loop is CASSPGLAENTGELFF. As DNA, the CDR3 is TGCGCCAGCAGTCCGGGACTAGCGGAAAACACCGGGGAGCTGTTTTTT.

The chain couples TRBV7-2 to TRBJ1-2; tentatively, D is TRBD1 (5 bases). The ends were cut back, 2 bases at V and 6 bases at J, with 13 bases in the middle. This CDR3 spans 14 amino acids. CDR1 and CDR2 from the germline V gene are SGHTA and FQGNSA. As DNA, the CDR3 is TGTGCCAGCAGCTTATATTTGCAGGGAGATGGCTACACCTTC. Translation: CASSLYLQGDGYTF.

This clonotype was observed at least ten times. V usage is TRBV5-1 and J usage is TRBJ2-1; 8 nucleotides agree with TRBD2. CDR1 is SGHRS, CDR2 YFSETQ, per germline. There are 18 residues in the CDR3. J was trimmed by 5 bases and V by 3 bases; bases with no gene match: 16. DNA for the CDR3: TGCGCCAGCAGCTCTAGTGGCAGCGCGGGGGGTAGGGACAATGAGCAGTTCTTC. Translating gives CASSSSGSAGGRDNEQFF.

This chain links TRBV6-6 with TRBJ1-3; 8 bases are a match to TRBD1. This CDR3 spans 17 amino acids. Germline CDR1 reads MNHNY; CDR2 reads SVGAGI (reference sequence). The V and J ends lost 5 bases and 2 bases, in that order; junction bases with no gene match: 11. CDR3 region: CASSTLGQAKTGNTIYF. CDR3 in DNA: TGTGCCAGCAGTACCCTGGGACAGGCGAAAACTGGAAACACCATATATTTT.

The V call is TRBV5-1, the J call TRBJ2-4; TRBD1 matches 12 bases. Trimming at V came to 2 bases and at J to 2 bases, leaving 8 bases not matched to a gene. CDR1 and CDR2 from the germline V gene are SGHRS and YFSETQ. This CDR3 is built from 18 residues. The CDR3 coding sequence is TGCGCCAGCAGCTTCTCCCCGGGACAGGGGGCGTCCAAAAACATTCAGTACTTC. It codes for CASSFSPGQGASKNIQYF.

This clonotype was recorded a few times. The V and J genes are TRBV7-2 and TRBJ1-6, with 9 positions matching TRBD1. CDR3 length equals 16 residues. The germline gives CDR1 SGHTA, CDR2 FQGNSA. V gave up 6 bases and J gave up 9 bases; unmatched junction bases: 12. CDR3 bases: TGTGCCAGCAGTTCCGACAGGGGGATATCTTTTTCACCCCTCCACTTT. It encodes CASSSDRGISFSPLHF.

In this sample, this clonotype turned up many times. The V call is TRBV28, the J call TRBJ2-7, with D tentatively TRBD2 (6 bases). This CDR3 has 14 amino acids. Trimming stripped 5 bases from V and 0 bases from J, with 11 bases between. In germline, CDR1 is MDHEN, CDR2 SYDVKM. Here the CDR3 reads CASSPETSSYEQYV. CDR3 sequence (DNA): TGTGCCAGCAGTCCGGAGACTAGCTCCTACGAGCAGTACGTC.